The TCR beta chain under discussion was sequenced for a study of beta chain features in type 1 diabetes. Staining for CD45RO/CCR7/CD25/CD127/CD95/CD27 allowed sorting of CD4+ naive, central memory, regulatory and stem cell-like memory cells. This CDR3 is 11 amino acids long. Per germline, CDR1 DFQATT and CDR2 SNEGSKA (reference sequence). Trimming removed 3 bases at V and 9 bases at J, with 6 bases between. Expressed TCRB transcripts were sequenced, since all the RNA that had been isolated was reverse transcribed. Profiled with immunoSEQ multiplex PCR; TCRdb holds only in-frame clones, not every one. This sample has about 710,000 clones, with around 15% found just once. Study-wide points: All four CD4+ subsets from Type 1 diabetes patients carried moderately but significantly shorter TCRB CDR3s.

This clone appeared a few times. Its target is not known. This chain links TRBV20-1 with TRBJ1-6; D not certain. The receptor was derived from a man between 18 and 35 years old with type 1 diabetes. Sequencing input: naive CD4+ T cells from blood. The CDR3 DNA sequence: TGCAGTGCTAGTCCCGGTTCACCCCTCCACTTT. Encoded protein: CSASPGSPLHF.